This TCR beta chain was sequenced for a study of Graves' ophthalmopathy and Graves' hyperthyroidism. This CDR3 is built from 16 residues. Germline values: CDR1 MNHEY, CDR2 SVGEGT. J gave up 2 bases and V 6 bases, and 8 bases lay outside the gene matches. RNA transcripts were the source from which TCR beta CDR3 regions were amplified. Second-round multiplex PCR came after first-round RT-PCR with HTBI primers. TCRdb re-called the multiplex PCR reads through MiXCR, storing one row per CDR3 protein. The data contain almost 400,000 distinct CDR3 sequences, around 18% of them seen just once; the ten biggest clones take up roughly 1.4%. This clonotype was found many times.

The sequence was obtained from a young woman with Graves' ophthalmopathy. Input material: peripheral blood. The rearrangement links TRBV6-2 or TRBV6-3 to TRBJ1-5; 9 nucleotides align to TRBD1. CDR3 DNA sequence: TGTGCCAGCAGCCTATCGGACAGGGGCGGCAATCAGCCCCAGCATTTT. It translates to CASSLSDRGGNQPQHF.